Listed here is a single TCR beta chain. The target antigen is unknown. The data are from a study of T cell clonotyping in hematopoietic cell transplantation. Findings and limits, study-wide: Graft donor and pretransplant recipient Inverse Simpson Index values predicted broader posttransplant TCR diversity. Few recipient clonotypes overlapped donors; over 95% were de novo at given depth.

Time point in this sample: recipient sample about 28 days before transplant, after cytoreduction. Samples: about 28 days before transplant, then days 30, 100 and 180 after. Germline V lookup: CDR1 LNHDA, CDR2 SQIVND (reference sequence). V lost 8 bases to trimming and J lost 1 base; unmatched junction nucleotides: 6. This CDR3 region has 15 residues. Assay: immunoSEQ multiplex PCR; the TCRdb copy retains only in-frame clones and omits some. The repertoire holds approximately 9,100 clones, with around 85% as singletons. The material sequenced was peripheral blood mononuclear cells, taken before stem cell transplant. This receptor was identified in a man aged 55 to 69 with acute myeloid leukemia. Some clones in this sample may be carry-over from other donors' samples. The V gene is TRBV19, the J gene TRBJ1-2; 11 positions match TRBD1. The CDR3 reads CASQDRGRINYGYTF. The CDR3 coding sequence is TGTGCCAGTCAGGACAGGGGGCGGATTAACTATGGCTACACCTTC.